One sample yielded the 13 T cell receptor beta chains listed below, sequenced in a study of shared clonotypes between healthy human individuals. Sequencing was performed with immunoSEQ multiplex PCR; in TCRdb, only in-frame clones are kept and a portion is missing. Found here are over 2 million clones, approximately 95% of them singletons; the top ten hold more than 0.1%. The sample taken for sequencing was naive CD4+ T cells sorted from blood. Subset meaning: CD45RA+ positively selected. The source is a man aged 18 to 29 in good health.

The chain couples TRBV2 to TRBJ2-7, with unresolved D. The germline V gene encodes CDR1 SNHLY and CDR2 FYNNEI. Trimming pared 4 bases from V and 6 bases from J, leaving 10 bases between. The CDR3 runs 12 residues. The CDR3 nucleotides are TGTGCCAGCAGTGTGGGTCGGGCCGAGCAGTACTTC. It translates to CASSVGRAEQYF.

The rearrangement uses TRBV30 and TRBJ2-7, with D possibly TRBD1 on 6 matching bases. Trimming took off 2 bases at V and 6 bases at J, with 11 bases between the two ends. Germline CDR1 reads GTSNPN; CDR2 reads SVGIG (reference sequence). The CDR3 spans 12 residues. CDR3 sequence: CAWSTDSSEQYF. The CDR3, as DNA: TGTGCCTGGAGTACGGACAGTTCCGAGCAGTACTTC. Drawing the rest from reference TRBV30 and TRBJ2-7, the complete variable domain is SQTIHQWPATLVQPVGSPLSLECTVEGTSNPNLYWYRQAAGRGLQLLFYSVGIGQISSEVPQNLSASRPQDRQFILSSKKLLLSDSGFYLCAWSTDSSEQYFGPGTRLTVT.

This sequence joins TRBV5-1 and TRBJ1-3; no reliable D call. Trimming left V 4 bases short and J 3 bases short, with 5 bases between. Per germline, CDR1 SGHRS and CDR2 YFSETQ. This CDR3 spans 12 amino acids. CDR3 amino acids: CASSPLGNTIYF. CDR3 nucleotide sequence: TGCGCCAGCAGCCCGCTTGGAAACACCATATATTTT.

The chain recombines TRBV10-3 with TRBJ2-2, with 9 bases matching TRBD2. The CDR3 has 15 amino acids. The V gene end was trimmed by 6 bases and the J gene end by 6 bases; junction bases not matched to a gene: 8. In germline, CDR1 is ENHRY, CDR2 SYGVKD. The CDR3 here is CAISKTSGPAGELFF. The CDR3 DNA reads as TGTGCCATCAGCAAGACTAGCGGACCCGCCGGGGAGCTGTTTTTT.

In nucleotides, the CDR3 is TGTGCCAGCAACAGGGTACAGGAAAAACTGTTTTTT. Translating gives CASNRVQEKLFF. V and J are TRBV2 and TRBJ1-4; D may be TRBD1 (6 bases). Germline values: CDR1 SNHLY, CDR2 FYNNEI. This CDR3 has 12 amino acids. With 7 bases removed from V and 8 bases from J, the gap between germline ends came to 11 bases.

Regarding this clone: This sample includes further DNA sequences coding for the same CDR3. The V call is TRBV5-1, the J call TRBJ2-7; unclear D gene. The CDR3 covers 14 residues. Germline CDR1 and CDR2: SGHRS and YFSETQ. V dropped 0 bases and J dropped 0 bases, with 7 bases sitting between them. The CDR3 coding sequence is TGCGCCAGCAGCTTGGAGACACCCTCCTACGAGCAGTACTTC. Translation gives CASSLETPSYEQYF.

J is TRBJ2-3 and V is TRBV10-2; D may be TRBD2 (6 bases). V was pared by 6 bases and J by 4 bases, with 11 bases between. The CDR3 is 13 amino acids. Germline-derived CDR1 and CDR2 are WSHSY and SAAADI. The CDR3 DNA follows: TGCGCCAGCAGGGGGGGTGGGGCAGATACGCAGTATTTT. Amino acids: CASRGGGADTQYF.

This sequence joins TRBV6-4 and TRBJ1-6; D might be TRBD1 (5 bases). With 6 bases removed from V and 10 bases from J, the gap between germline ends came to 16 bases. Germline V gene sequence: CDR1 MRHNA, CDR2 SNTAGT. The CDR3 contains 14 residues. The CDR3 DNA reads as TGTGCCAGCAGCCCGCAGGGAGAAATGTCACCCCTCCACTTT. It yields the protein CASSPQGEMSPLHF.

This clone was counted a single time. The chain uses TRBV10-3 and TRBJ1-2; D not certain. V was cut by 0 bases and J by 0 bases, with 11 bases left in between. The V gene's germline CDR1 is ENHRY and CDR2 SYGVKD. CDR3 length equals 16 residues. In nucleotides, the CDR3 is TGTGCCATCAGTGAGTCGGAGGCGTGGGCTAACTATGGCTACACCTTC. Its protein is CAISESEAWANYGYTF.

The V gene is TRBV30, the J gene TRBJ2-7, with TRBD1 matching over 12 bases. The trim removed 0 bases at V and 0 bases at J, leaving 15 bases unmatched. The germline V gene encodes CDR1 GTSNPN and CDR2 SVGIG (reference sequence). This CDR3 has 20 amino acids. DNA of the CDR3: TGTGCCTGGAGTGTAACAGGGGACAGGGGGCCCCTAGGGCGCTCCTACGAGCAGTACTTC. It encodes CAWSVTGDRGPLGRSYEQYF. Full variable domain (remainder filled in from reference TRBV30 and TRBJ2-7): SQTIHQWPATLVQPVGSPLSLECTVEGTSNPNLYWYRQAAGRGLQLLFYSVGIGQISSEVPQNLSASRPQDRQFILSSKKLLLSDSGFYLCAWSVTGDRGPLGRSYEQYFGPGTRLTVT.

This clone showed up just once. The V call is TRBV7-8, the J call TRBJ1-2, with a possible D match to TRBD1 (6 bases). The CDR3 is 16 residues long. Per the germline V gene, CDR1 is SGHVS and CDR2 is FQNEAQ. V gave up 5 bases and J gave up 3 bases, with 19 bases separating them. The CDR3: CASSPQVWGQYYGYTF. The CDR3 region has the DNA TGTGCCAGCAGCCCCCAGGTTTGGGGGCAATACTATGGCTACACCTTC.

As to this clone: Germline is not matched at one junction end, which may reflect a read error. The rearrangement joins TRBV10-2 to TRBJ2-7; TRBD1 or TRBD2 may be the D gene (5 bases each). The CDR3 runs 13 residues. CDR1 WSHSY and CDR2 SAAADI come from the germline V gene. The CDR3 region is CTSTRDGFYEQYF. In DNA, the CDR3 is TGCACCAGCACTCGGGACGGATTCTACGAGCAGTACTTC.

The chain carries TRBV7-9 and TRBJ2-3, with TRBD2 matching over 8 bases. The CDR3 totals 15 residues. J was trimmed by 5 bases and V by 5 bases; bases with no gene match: 9. CDR1 and CDR2 (germline): SEHNR, FQNEAQ (reference sequence). Written as DNA, the CDR3 is TGTGCCAGCAGCCGGAGTTCGGGAGGGGGAGATACGCAGTATTTT. Translated, it gives CASSRSSGGGDTQYF. The complete variable domain, with remaining parts taken from reference TRBV7-9 and TRBJ2-3, reads DTGVSQNPRHKITKRGQNVTFRCDPISEHNRLYWYRQTLGQGPEFLTYFQNEAQLEKSRLLSDRFSAERPKGSFSTLEIQRTEQGDSAMYLCASSRSSGGGDTQYFGPGTRLTVL.